These T cell receptor beta chains were read from a single sample in a study of tumour-infiltrating T cells in Burkitt lymphoma. Here immunoSEQ multiplex PCR was the method, and the copy in TCRdb shows in-frame clones only, minus some. The table lists some 5,900 clones, roughly 16% of them singletons, with around 15% in the top ten. The sequenced sample consisted of tumor tissue. These receptors came from a human donor with diffuse large B-cell lymphoma. Both conserved end residues are part of each CDR3. Each record gives: D gene, J gene, clone size, V gene, CDR3 DNA, CDR3 protein. The D gene is left open where the match is weak. The size entry is marked missing in some rows and otherwise reads once, few, many or a size class.

D: -; J: TRBJ1-2; size: -; V: TRBV7-2; DNA: TGTGCCAGCAGTACCACCCGGTCCCCGGGAGGCTACACCTTC; CDR3: CASSTTRSPGGYTF
D: -; J: TRBJ2-3; size: -; V: TRBV7-8; DNA: TGTGCCAGCAGCCCCCGCAGGTTACAGGGCACAGATACGCAGTATTTT; CDR3: CASSPRRLQGTDTQYF
D: -; J: TRBJ2-1; size: -; V: TRBV21-1; DNA: TGTGCCAGCAGCGGGACCGTCAGGGAGCAGTTCTTC; CDR3: CASSGTVREQFF
D: TRBD2; J: TRBJ2-7; size: few; V: TRBV6-1; DNA: TGTGCCAGCAGAGCTAGCGGGAGGGCGGGGGAGCAGTACTTC; CDR3: CASRASGRAGEQYF
D: TRBD2; J: TRBJ2-1; size: few; V: TRBV11-2; DNA: TGTGCCAGCAGCACTCACCTTTCTAGCGGGGCCTCCTACAATGAGCAGTTCTTC; CDR3: CASSTHLSSGASYNEQFF
D: -; J: TRBJ2-7; size: -; V: TRBV28; DNA: TGTGCCAGCAGTAAGGCCCCCCGAGACGAGCAGTACTTC; CDR3: CASSKAPRDEQYF
D: -; J: TRBJ2-7; size: few; V: TRBV9; DNA: TGTGCCAGCAGCGTAGGGGGCAAGCCTACCTACGAGCAGTACTTC; CDR3: CASSVGGKPTYEQYF
D: -; J: TRBJ2-5; size: -; V: TRBV13; DNA: TGTGCCAGCAGTTTCCCTCAGGAGACCCAGTACTTC; CDR3: CASSFPQETQYF
D: TRBD2; J: TRBJ2-2; size: -; V: TRBV7-3; DNA: TGTGCCAGCAGTATGAGCGGGACTAGCGGGAGTGGTGGGGAGCTGTTTTTT; CDR3: CASSMSGTSGSGGELFF
D: -; J: TRBJ2-7; size: few; V: TRBV18; DNA: TGTGCCAGCTCACCACGTCAGGAATTAGCCGAGCAGTACTTC; CDR3: CASSPRQELAEQYF
D: TRBD1; J: TRBJ2-1; size: -; V: TRBV5-1; DNA: TGCGCCAGCAGCTTGGAGGCGGACAGGGGACAGCAGTTCTTC; CDR3: CASSLEADRGQQFF
D: TRBD2; J: TRBJ2-7; size: few; V: TRBV7-2; DNA: TGTGCCAGCAGGCGAGAGAGCGGGAGTGGCTACGAGCAGTACTTC; CDR3: CASRRESGSGYEQYF
D: -; J: TRBJ2-5; size: -; V: TRBV6-1; DNA: TGTGCCAGCAGTGAGGCAGGACAAGAGACCCAGTACTTC; CDR3: CASSEAGQETQYF
D: TRBD1; J: TRBJ1-5; size: few; V: TRBV2; DNA: TGTGCCAGCAACACGCAGGGGGCACGGAGCAATCAGCCCCAGCATTTT; CDR3: CASNTQGARSNQPQHF
D: -; J: TRBJ1-4; size: -; V: TRBV5-1; DNA: TGCGCCAGCAGCTTTGGGGGACGCAGAGAAAAACTGTTTTTT; CDR3: CASSFGGRREKLFF
D: TRBD1; J: TRBJ1-5; size: few; V: TRBV7-2; DNA: TGTGCCAGCAGCCAGACAGGGGGCAATCAGCCCCAGCATTTT; CDR3: CASSQTGGNQPQHF
D: -; J: TRBJ2-2; size: -; V: TRBV28; DNA: TGTGCCAGCAGTCCCCCGGGACAAAAAACCGGGGAGCTGTTTTTT; CDR3: CASSPPGQKTGELFF
D: TRBD1; J: TRBJ2-1; size: -; V: TRBV5-1; DNA: TGCGCCAGCAGCGGGACAGGTGGTGAGCAGTTCTTC; CDR3: CASSGTGGEQFF
D: TRBD1; J: TRBJ1-2; size: few; V: TRBV7-9; DNA: TGTGCCAGCAGCTTAGGACAGGGAGCCTATGGCTACACCTTC; CDR3: CASSLGQGAYGYTF
D: TRBD2; J: TRBJ2-1; size: -; V: TRBV7-7; DNA: TGTGCCAGCAGCTCGACTAGCGGCGATGAGCAGTTCTTC; CDR3: CASSSTSGDEQFF
D: -; J: TRBJ2-1; size: -; V: TRBV2; DNA: TGTGCCAGCAGTGTCAGGGGCGAGCAGTTCTTC; CDR3: CASSVRGEQFF
D: -; J: TRBJ2-1; size: -; V: TRBV18; DNA: TGTGCCAGCTCACCACCGTGGGGCAGCGCTGAGCAGTTCTTC; CDR3: CASSPPWGSAEQFF
D: -; J: TRBJ1-1; size: -; V: TRBV30; DNA: TGTGCCTGGAGTGTAGCGGGGAACACTGAAGCTTTCTTT; CDR3: CAWSVAGNTEAFF
D: -; J: TRBJ1-2; size: -; V: TRBV20-1; DNA: TGCAGCTACCTTAACGGCTACACCTTC; CDR3: CSYLNGYTF
D: TRBD1; J: TRBJ1-2; size: -; V: TRBV4-1; DNA: TGCGCCAGCAGCCAAGAGGGACAGGCATGGGGCTACACCTTC; CDR3: CASSQEGQAWGYTF
D: -; J: TRBJ1-1; size: medium-sized; V: TRBV27; DNA: TGTGCCAGCTCCATGGGGTGGGATACTGAAGCTTTCTTT; CDR3: CASSMGWDTEAFF
D: -; J: TRBJ1-5; size: -; V: TRBV6-1; DNA: TGTGCCAGCAGTGAGCAGAGGGGCAATCAGCCCCAGCATTTT; CDR3: CASSEQRGNQPQHF
D: TRBD1; J: TRBJ1-2; size: -; V: TRBV28; DNA: TGTGCCAGCAGTTCACCAACAGGGGGGTGGGGTGGCTACACCTTC; CDR3: CASSSPTGGWGGYTF
D: TRBD2; J: TRBJ2-1; size: -; V: TRBV5-1; DNA: TGCGCCAGCAGCTTGGCGGGACTAGCGGATGAGCAGTTCTTC; CDR3: CASSLAGLADEQFF
D: TRBD2; J: TRBJ2-1; size: -; V: TRBV19; DNA: TGTGCCAGTAGTATAGCGGGAGGGCCATACAATGAGCAGTTCTTC; CDR3: CASSIAGGPYNEQFF
D: -; J: TRBJ2-2; size: -; V: TRBV19; DNA: TGTGCCAGTAGTATAGGAGGCGGGTGGGCCGGGGAGCTGTTTTTT; CDR3: CASSIGGGWAGELFF
D: -; J: TRBJ2-5; size: -; V: TRBV28; DNA: TGTGCCAGCAGTTTTTCGGGGGAAGGAAGGGAGACCCAGTACTTC; CDR3: CASSFSGEGRETQYF
D: -; J: TRBJ1-1; size: few; V: TRBV9; DNA: TGTGCCAGCAGCCCCCCCTGGGAGAACACTGAAGCTTTCTTT; CDR3: CASSPPWENTEAFF
D: -; J: TRBJ1-3; size: few; V: TRBV6-1; DNA: TGTGCCAGCAAGGGTTTGAACGGAAACACCATATATTTT; CDR3: CASKGLNGNTIYF
D: -; J: TRBJ2-7; size: few; V: TRBV6-5; DNA: TGTGCCAGCCATGGATCTACCTACGAGCAGTACTTC; CDR3: CASHGSTYEQYF
D: -; J: TRBJ2-6; size: few; V: TRBV23-1; DNA: TGCGCCAGCAGTCAACCCGAAAATTCTGGGGCCAACGTCCTGACTTTC; CDR3: CASSQPENSGANVLTF
D: TRBD2; J: TRBJ2-1; size: -; V: TRBV4-1; DNA: TGCGCCAGCAGCCAAGATAGCGGGATGGGGTCCTACAATGAGCAGTTCTTC; CDR3: CASSQDSGMGSYNEQFF
D: -; J: TRBJ2-5; size: -; V: TRBV7-2; DNA: TGTGCCAGCAGCTTGAGGGGGTTATGGCAAAACTTC; CDR3: CASSLRGLWQNF
D: -; J: TRBJ1-2; size: few; V: TRBV27; DNA: TGTGCCAGCAGTTTAAGTCCGGGAATCTATGGCTACACCTTC; CDR3: CASSLSPGIYGYTF
D: -; J: TRBJ2-1; size: -; V: TRBV5-1; DNA: TGCGCCAGCAGCTTGGGGGGATTAAACAATGAGCAGTTCTTC; CDR3: CASSLGGLNNEQFF
D: -; J: TRBJ2-5; size: few; V: TRBV14; DNA: TGTGCCAGCAGCCGTAACCAAGAGACCCAGTACTTC; CDR3: CASSRNQETQYF
D: -; J: TRBJ2-2; size: -; V: TRBV7-3; DNA: TGTGCCAGCAACCCAGGGCTAACGAACACCGGGGAGCTGTTTTTT; CDR3: CASNPGLTNTGELFF
D: TRBD2; J: TRBJ2-3; size: few; V: TRBV6-5; DNA: TGTGCCAGCAGAACAAGCGGGAACACAGATACGCAGTATTTT; CDR3: CASRTSGNTDTQYF
D: -; J: TRBJ1-5; size: few; V: TRBV9; DNA: TGTGCCAGCAGTGCCGGGTCGAATCAGCCCCAGCATTTT; CDR3: CASSAGSNQPQHF
D: TRBD1; J: TRBJ2-6; size: once; V: TRBV4-1; DNA: TGCGCCAGCAGCCAGGGTACAGGGGTCGCAAGCTCTGGGGCCAACGTCCTGACTTTC; CDR3: CASSQGTGVASSGANVLTF
D: -; J: TRBJ2-6; size: -; V: TRBV5-1; DNA: TGCACCAGCAGCCAGCAGGGGCACGGGGCCAACGTCCTGACTTTC; CDR3: CTSSQQGHGANVLTF
D: -; J: TRBJ2-3; size: few; V: TRBV30; DNA: TGTGCCTGGAGTGGAGGCAGGGTCACTAATAGCACAGATACGCAGTATTTT; CDR3: CAWSGGRVTNSTDTQYF